The present TCR beta chain was sequenced within a study of cytotoxic CD8 clonotypes in ibrutinib-treated CLL listed by TCRdb under 2021. Study-level background: In this cohort, about 16 patients were treatment-naive and under 13 were relapsed/refractory, while 17 to 18 had unmutated IGHV. Partial responses were observed in around 25 patients and complete responses in 2; after a median follow-up of around 64 months, remission was maintained in 14 patients and progression was observed in around twelve. The response samples were drawn at a median of 12 months into treatment, with a range of roughly 6 to 36 months. An average of around 250,000 productive templates and 80,000 to 95,000 productive rearrangements was obtained per sample. Longitudinal samples were obtainable from about 30% of the roughly 90 participants in the trial. Cryopreserved peripheral blood mononuclear cells were obtained before treatment, at response, and at either sustained remission or disease progression. Every sample from remission and from progressive disease was obtained while the patients were still on ibrutinib. General findings and caveats noted by the study authors: Baseline clonality was found to be higher than that of age-matched healthy donors and was strongly correlated with circulating CD8+ T-cell counts. Public clonotypes were rare and either shrank or stayed stable during treatment, and the rise in clonality at ibrutinib response reflected expansion of private clonotypes. Lymph node repertoires were not examined, and the timing of sampling was not matched between patients in sustained remission and those whose disease progressed. At ibrutinib response clonality went up, during sustained remission it held steady, and at progression it dropped back toward baseline.

A MiSeq instrument was used for deep resolution sequencing, which targeted depths ranging from 1 in 1 million up to 1 in 200,000 T cells, with coverage averaging 10x for each clonotype. The immunoSEQ hsTCRB Kit was used to generate the TCR beta libraries. Turning to the authors' computational methods: The data were analyzed with ImmunoSEQ Analyzer and ImmunoSEQ Data Assistant, and V, D and J gene assignments followed IMGT definitions. Clonality, which ranges from 0 to 1, was calculated by subtracting the normalized Shannon entropy of productive rearrangement frequencies from one. Only overrepresented clonotypes making up at least 0.05% of each patient's repertoire were included in the public clonotype analysis. About 13 age-matched healthy donor repertoires from immuneACCESS were used as controls for clonality. The clones in this table, taken by TCRdb from immuneACCESS, are in-frame only. Not every clone is retained; where verified, under half of the shortfall comes from an unresolved V gene, and the cause of the rest is unknown. The DNA was the basis for D and trimming; V, J and clone size are from that table. The sample table lists some 50,000 clones, roughly two thirds of them with a count of one. Roughly 12% of the sample is held by the ten biggest clonotypes.

The time point label here, explained by the study, means: about a year on ibrutinib. For TCR beta library preparation, approximately 1.9 micrograms of genomic DNA was extracted from cryopreserved PBMCs. Longitudinal blood samples from CLL patients on ibrutinib monotherapy underwent high-throughput TCR beta sequencing. The patients took part in an open-label, single-center phase 2 trial of ibrutinib monotherapy. Looking up the germline V gene yields CDR1 SGDLS and CDR2 YYNGEE. Trimming removed 3 bases from V and 3 bases from J, leaving 15 bases between the germline ends. The CDR3 covers 15 residues, taking in both the cysteine and the phenylalanine. The DNA shown is the 45-base CDR3, in frame from base 1. In the case of this clone: Its antigen remains unidentified. No clone much larger than this one lies a single base away; base qualities are absent.

The chain joins TRBV9 to TRBJ2-5, with no reliable assignment of the D segment. The sample consisted of PBMCs, taken after 12 months of ibrutinib treatment. The clonotype was recovered from a human donor with chronic lymphocytic leukemia. The CDR3 in this case is CASSGPRTGEETQYF. The DNA sequence is given as TGTGCCAGCAGCGGGCCCCGGACGGGCGAAGAGACCCAGTACTTC.